These 26 T cell receptor beta chains came from one sample sequenced in a study of CD4 T cells in relation to SARS-CoV-2 and coronaviruses (dated by TCRdb to the early 2020s). Libraries came from the immunoSEQ multiplex PCR assay. TCRdb's version of the immuneACCESS table is confined to in-frame rearrangements and falls short of the full clone set. An unresolved V gene accounts for under half of the shortfall where checked; the remainder is of unknown origin. The sample profile shows about 65,000 clones; 87% of them were found once. Around 1.7% of the sample comes from the top ten. CD4+ T cells from unexposed donors were collected before the COVID-19 pandemic (2011-2018). Source material: memory CD4+ T cells from PBMCs. The cell subset or site label, as the study defines it: memory (non-naive) CD4+ T cells. These receptors were collected from a human donor in good health.

The rearrangement joins TRBV28 to TRBJ2-1, with 10 bases fitting TRBD1. Germline V lookup: CDR1 MDHEN, CDR2 SYDVKM. Trimming removed 6 bases from V and 3 bases from J; junction bases left unmatched: 5. The CDR3 has 15 residues. DNA of the CDR3: TGTGCCAGCAGAATCGGGACAGGGGACTACAATGAGCAGTTCTTC. It specifies CASRIGTGDYNEQFF.

The chain links TRBV3-1 (or the pseudogene TRBV3-2) to TRBJ2-3; a possible D gene is TRBD2 (5 bases). This CDR3 region has 15 residues. The germline gives CDR1 LGHDT, CDR2 YNNKEL (reference sequence). V was pared by 3 bases and J by 6 bases, with 16 bases between. The CDR3 DNA reads TGTGCCAGCAGCCAGGTTCAGCGCCGAGGGGATACGCAGTATTTT. This translates into CASSQVQRRGDTQYF.

The gene calls are TRBV4-1 and TRBJ2-1; possible D gene TRBD2, 6 bases. CDR3 size: 17 residues. Germline V gene lookup returns CDR1 MGHRA and CDR2 YSYEKL. V was cut by 5 bases and J by 4 bases, with 21 bases left in between. The DNA of the CDR3 is TGCGCCAGCAGCTCAATAACCGGGACTGGGGTTTACAATGAGCAGTTCTTC. This translates into CASSSITGTGVYNEQFF.

CDR3 DNA sequence: TGTGCCAGCAGTGACGGACTAGCGGGAGCTGAGCAGTTCTTC. Translating it yields CASSDGLAGAEQFF. The rearrangement links TRBV2 to TRBJ2-1; 13 bases are shared with TRBD2. V lost 3 bases, J lost 9 bases, and 2 bases stayed unmatched. In germline, CDR1 is SNHLY, CDR2 FYNNEI. The CDR3 sequence is 14 residues long.

V and J are TRBV28 and TRBJ1-1, with 7 positions matching TRBD1. The germline V gene has CDR1 MDHEN and CDR2 SYDVKM. V was pared by 2 bases and J by 1 base, with 4 bases of the junction left unmatched. This CDR3 has 15 residues. Written as DNA, the CDR3 is TGTGCCAGCAGTTTACGGGCAGGGGGGAACACTGAAGCTTTCTTT. This sequence encodes CASSLRAGGNTEAFF.

The CDR3 sequence is CASSFQGRLSYEQYF. CDR3 in DNA: TGTGCCAGCAGTTTCCAGGGGCGACTATCCTACGAGCAGTACTTC. The chain is built from TRBV5-4 and TRBJ2-7; TRBD1 is a possible D gene (6 bases). Germline lookup yields CDR1 SGHNT and CDR2 YYREEE (reference sequence). The CDR3 is made up of 15 amino acids. V lost 5 bases to trimming and J lost 1 base, with 16 bases between them.

On this clone: Other DNA sequences in the sample encode the same CDR3. J is TRBJ2-7 and V is TRBV2, with TRBD2 matching 13 bases. The CDR3 covers 19 residues. The V segment lost 7 bases and the J segment 2 bases; nucleotides outside the gene matches: 17. Germline CDR1 and CDR2: SNHLY and FYNNEI. CDR3 bases: TGTGCCAGCACGGAAAGGGGGACTAGCGGGACCCTCAGCGCCTACGAGCAGTACTTC. Amino acids: CASTERGTSGTLSAYEQYF.

This chain uses TRBV6-6 with TRBJ2-7, with D perhaps being TRBD1 or TRBD2 (5 bases each). There are 15 residues in the CDR3. The germline CDR1 and CDR2 sequences are MNHNY and SVGAGI (reference sequence). V gave up 2 bases and J gave up 2 bases, with 13 bases separating them. CDR3 DNA: TGTGCCAGCAGTTACGGGGTGGGACCGGCCTACGAGCAGTACTTC. Encoded protein: CASSYGVGPAYEQYF.

This chain links TRBV10-2 with TRBJ2-5; D possibly corresponds to TRBD2 (6 bases). V was pared by 6 bases and J by 0 bases, with 14 bases between. The CDR3 runs 15 residues. Germline V gene sequence: CDR1 WSHSY, CDR2 SAAADI. The CDR3 region has the DNA TGCGCCAGCAGCTCGGGACTCGCTTACCAAGAGACCCAGTACTTC. Its translation is CASSSGLAYQETQYF.

The chain couples TRBV30 to TRBJ2-6, with TRBD2 as a possible D gene (6 bases). The CDR3 has 13 residues. Trimming removed 8 bases at V and 0 bases at J, with 8 bases between. Germline loops: CDR1 GTSNPN, CDR2 SVGIG (reference sequence). DNA of the CDR3: TGTGCCGGGGACTCCTCTGGGGCCAACGTCCTGACTTTC. Residues: CAGDSSGANVLTF.

The rearrangement uses TRBV27 and TRBJ2-7, with 7 nucleotides matching TRBD2. The CDR3 contains 11 residues. The V gene end was trimmed by 7 bases and the J gene end by 6 bases; junction bases not matched to a gene: 3. Germline CDR1 reads MNHEY; CDR2 reads SMNVEV (reference sequence). As DNA, the CDR3 is TGTGCCAGCACTCGGGGGGTCGAGCAGTACTTC. Protein product: CASTRGVEQYF.

This chain uses TRBV10-3 with TRBJ1-2; TRBD1 matches at 8 bases. The ends lost 11 bases at V and 4 bases at J; junction bases unmatched: 9. Germline lookup yields CDR1 ENHRY and CDR2 SYGVKD. This CDR3 is 13 amino acids long. CDR3 in amino acids: CAVNFGQGYGYTF. The CDR3 nucleotides are TGTGCCGTCAATTTCGGACAGGGCTATGGCTACACCTTC.

The genes are TRBV9 and TRBJ2-3; D uncertain. CDR1 and CDR2 from the germline V gene are SGDLS and YYNGEE. The CDR3 totals 14 residues. V was shortened by 1 base and J by 1 base, with 7 bases between the two germline ends. CDR3 bases: TGTGCCAGCAGCGTAAGGCCGGGCACAGATACGCAGTATTTT. It is translated as CASSVRPGTDTQYF.

The gene calls are TRBV19 and TRBJ2-1; no reliable D call. Per the germline V gene, CDR1 is LNHDA and CDR2 is SQIVND (reference sequence). V lost 8 bases, J lost 4 bases, and 6 bases lay in between. The CDR3 contains 11 residues. Written as DNA, the CDR3 is TGTGCCAGTGCGGATTACAATGAGCAGTTCTTC. This codes for CASADYNEQFF.

The V gene is TRBV5-1, the J gene TRBJ2-7; possibly TRBD2 for D (7 bases). The V end lost 4 bases, the J end lost 5 bases, and 13 bases lay between the germline ends. CDR3 length equals 13 residues. Looked up from germline, CDR1 is SGHRS and CDR2 is YFSETQ. CDR3 sequence: CASSSGTMHEQYF. The CDR3 DNA reads as TGCGCCAGCAGCAGCGGGACAATGCACGAGCAGTACTTC.

V is TRBV24-1 and J is TRBJ2-7; tentatively, D is TRBD2 (6 bases). Deletions cut 6 bases from V and 3 bases from J, with 20 bases between. The CDR3 runs to 16 residues. Per germline, CDR1 KGHDR and CDR2 SFDVKD. The DNA for the CDR3 is TGTGCCACCAGTTCCCCCTCGGGGGTCGGGAACTACGAGCAGTACTTC. Protein product: CATSSPSGVGNYEQYF.

The chain combines TRBV2 with TRBJ2-7; D could derive from TRBD1 or TRBD2 (6 bases each). Germline-derived CDR1 and CDR2 are SNHLY and FYNNEI. V gave up 6 bases and J gave up 6 bases, with 12 bases separating them. CDR3 length: 12 amino acids. The CDR3 here is CASRLGGPEQYF. CDR3 nucleotides: TGTGCCAGCAGGCTCGGGGGCCCCGAGCAGTACTTC.

The rearrangement uses TRBV30 and TRBJ1-4; no firm D call. CDR3 length equals 14 residues. Germline-derived CDR1 and CDR2 are GTSNPN and SVGIG (reference sequence). V shed 0 bases and J shed 5 bases, with 10 bases lying between them. In DNA, the CDR3 is TGTGCCTGGAGTGTGAGGCAGCTCAATGAAAAACTGTTTTTT. Its protein is CAWSVRQLNEKLFF.

V is TRBV9 and J is TRBJ2-1; possibly TRBD1 for D (5 bases). The CDR3 contains 15 residues. Germline V gene data show CDR1 as SGDLS and CDR2 as YYNGEE. V was pared by 4 bases and J by 1 base, with 12 bases between. This chain's CDR3 is CASSPEGDSYNEQFF. In DNA, the CDR3 is TGTGCCAGCAGCCCTGAAGGGGATTCCTACAATGAGCAGTTCTTC.

This chain links TRBV15 with TRBJ2-7; TRBD1 might be the D (6 bases). V gave up 4 bases and J gave up 2 bases, with 9 bases separating them. The CDR3 loop spans 13 amino acids. CDR1 and CDR2 from the germline V gene are LNHNV and YYDKDF (reference sequence). The CDR3 region is CATSITGTYEQYF. The DNA for the CDR3 is TGTGCCACCAGCATAACAGGGACCTACGAGCAGTACTTC.

This clone was seen a few times. The CDR3 DNA follows: TGCGCCAGCAGCTTGGGGGCAGCGAACACCGGGGAGCTGTTTTTT. Translating it yields CASSLGAANTGELFF. The rearrangement links TRBV5-1 to TRBJ2-2; D gene unclear. The CDR3 covers 15 residues. Trimming took off 0 bases at V and 0 bases at J, with 6 bases between the two ends. CDR1 SGHRS and CDR2 YFSETQ come from the germline V gene. Full variable domain (missing parts from reference TRBV5-1 and TRBJ2-2): KAGVTQTPRYLIKTRGQQVTLSCSPISGHRSVSWYQQTPGQGLQFLFEYFSETQRNKGNFPGRFSGRQFSNSRSEMNVSTLELGDSALYLCASSLGAANTGELFFGEGSRLTVL.

This chain links TRBV5-4 with TRBJ2-1; TRBD2 matches 8 bases. CDR3 length equals 15 residues. From germline, CDR1 is SGHNT and CDR2 YYREEE (reference sequence). Trimming at V came to 3 bases and at J to 2 bases, leaving 4 bases not matched to a gene. CDR3 amino acids: CASSSLAGTYNEQFF. The CDR3 DNA reads as TGTGCCAGCAGCTCGCTAGCGGGTACCTACAATGAGCAGTTCTTC.

The V gene is TRBV28, the J gene TRBJ2-5, with D tentatively TRBD2 (5 bases). Per the germline V gene, CDR1 is MDHEN and CDR2 is SYDVKM. Trimming took 5 bases from V and 4 from J, leaving 14 bases between them. CDR3 length: 14 residues. DNA of the CDR3: TGTGCCAGCAGTCTAGCCGGGGTGAGAGAGACCCAGTACTTC. It codes for CASSLAGVRETQYF.

The chain is built from TRBV6-4 and TRBJ2-1; possible D gene TRBD1, 6 bases. Trimming stripped 6 bases from V and 7 bases from J, with 25 bases between. Germline CDR1 is MRHNA and CDR2 is SNTAGT. The CDR3 runs to 17 residues. This CDR3 is CASRGKNPSAGANEQFF. The DNA of the CDR3 is TGTGCCAGCAGGGGGAAAAACCCATCCGCAGGGGCGAATGAGCAGTTCTTC.

The chain is built from TRBV12-5 and TRBJ2-1, with TRBD2 identical over 10 bases. J was trimmed by 6 bases and V by 6 bases; bases with no gene match: 5. This CDR3 has 14 amino acids. In germline, CDR1 is LGHNT, CDR2 FRNRAP. The CDR3 is CASGPGLASNEQFF. The CDR3 nucleotides read TGTGCTAGTGGCCCGGGACTAGCGTCCAATGAGCAGTTCTTC. The full variable domain, completed using reference TRBV12-5 and TRBJ2-1, is DARVTQTPRHKVTEMGQEVTMRCQPILGHNTVFWYRQTMMQGLELLAYFRNRAPLDDSGMPKDRFSAEMPDATLATLKIQPSEPRDSAVYFCASGPGLASNEQFFGPGTRLTVL.

The DNA of the CDR3 is TGTGCCAGCAGTTTAAGAGGAACAGATACGCAGTATTTT. Translation gives CASSLRGTDTQYF. The chain carries TRBV27 and TRBJ2-3; D is ambiguous. The germline V gene encodes CDR1 MNHEY and CDR2 SMNVEV (reference sequence). The ends were cut back, 2 bases at V and 3 bases at J, with 6 bases in the middle. The CDR3 totals 13 residues.